These 13 T cell receptor beta chains came from one sample sequenced in a study of memory CD4+ T cells and cytomegalovirus serostatus. The sort gate was single viable CD3+CD4+CD8-CD45RO+ cells for memory CD4+ T cells. Using immunoSEQ multiplex PCR, the repertoire was profiled, and TCRdb retains in-frame clones only, with some absent. The table lists approximately 61,000 clones, approximately 78% of them singletons. Sequencing was done on a sample of memory CD4+ T cells from blood. Every receptor here comes from an adult in good health and CMV-seronegative.

V and J are TRBV6-1 and TRBJ1-2, with a possible D match to TRBD1 (5 bases). The CDR3 length is 13 residues. V was shortened by 6 bases and J by 5 bases, with 13 bases between the two germline ends. The germline V gene has CDR1 MNHNS and CDR2 SASEGT. CDR3 loop: CASSPRQMYGYTF. CDR3 DNA: TGTGCCAGCAGCCCCAGACAGATGTATGGCTACACCTTC.

The V gene is TRBV28, the J gene TRBJ1-1; D unclear. The germline gives CDR1 MDHEN, CDR2 SYDVKM. This CDR3 is 14 amino acids long. The V end was cut by 7 bases, the J end by 0 bases, with 12 bases between. CDR3 DNA sequence: TGTGCCAGCATGGTCAGCACAATGAACACTGAAGCTTTCTTT. Translation: CASMVSTMNTEAFF. Supplemented by reference TRBV28 and TRBJ1-1, the full variable domain reads DVKVTQSSRYLVKRTGEKVFLECVQDMDHENMFWYRQDPGLGLRLIYFSYDVKMKEKGDIPEGYSVSREKKERFSLILESASTNQTSMYLCASMVSTMNTEAFFGQGTRLTVV.

V and J are TRBV7-8 and TRBJ2-1, with D possibly called TRBD1 or TRBD2 (6 bases each). This CDR3 is built from 15 residues. V gave up 5 bases and J gave up 4 bases, with 15 bases separating them. The germline gives CDR1 SGHVS, CDR2 FQNEAQ. CDR3 residues: CASSLIGGGYNEQFF. The CDR3 nucleotides are TGTGCCAGCAGCCTCATTGGAGGGGGTTACAATGAGCAGTTCTTC.

The chain combines TRBV7-7 with TRBJ2-5; no definite D call. The germline V and J ends were trimmed by 1 base and 7 bases, with 13 bases remaining between them. The CDR3 has 14 amino acids. Germline V lookup: CDR1 SSHAT, CDR2 FNYEAQ (reference sequence). This CDR3 is CASSLGEQFGTQYF. In nucleotides, the CDR3 is TGTGCCAGCAGCTTAGGAGAACAGTTTGGGACCCAGTACTTC.

This chain joins TRBV11-2 and TRBJ2-5, with D maybe TRBD1 (6 bases). The CDR3 has 13 amino acids. The V gene's germline CDR1 is SGHAT and CDR2 FQNNGV. Trimming stripped 7 bases from V and 5 bases from J, with 14 bases between. The CDR3 sequence: CASTKGVRETQYF. Written as DNA, the CDR3 is TGTGCCAGCACAAAGGGGGTACGGGAGACCCAGTACTTC.

This chain joins TRBV5-1 and TRBJ1-1, with 9 bases fitting TRBD1. The V gene's germline CDR1 is SGHRS and CDR2 YFSETQ. With 4 bases clipped from V and 6 bases from J, the junction kept 19 bases outside the gene matches. The CDR3 runs to 18 residues. CDR3 sequence (DNA): TGCGCCAGCAGCCCCCCCCTCCGGGACAGGGAACGTGCATCTGAAGCTTTCTTT. As protein: CASSPPLRDRERASEAFF.

As DNA, the CDR3 is TGCGCCAGCAGCTTGGCCCCGACTAGCGGGGCGGGCGAGCAGTACTTC. Residues: CASSLAPTSGAGEQYF. The chain uses TRBV5-1 and TRBJ2-7, with 11 nucleotides matching TRBD2. This CDR3 contains 16 residues. Germline assignment: CDR1 SGHRS and CDR2 YFSETQ. J lost 6 bases, V lost 0 bases, and 8 bases had no gene match.

V usage is TRBV5-6 and J usage is TRBJ2-1, with a tentative D call TRBD2 (6 bases). CDR1 and CDR2 from the germline V gene are SGHDT and YYEEEE. CDR3 size: 15 residues. The ends were cut back, 5 bases at V and 7 bases at J, with 19 bases in the middle. CDR3 DNA sequence: TGTGCCAGCAGGAGACGGGACTCGGGTGGAAATGAGCAGTTCTTC. It yields the protein CASRRRDSGGNEQFF.

V and J are TRBV19 and TRBJ2-2; D gene uncertain. Per the germline V gene, CDR1 is LNHDA and CDR2 is SQIVND (reference sequence). The CDR3 contains 15 residues. The V end was cut by 3 bases, the J end by 4 bases, with 12 bases between. CDR3 residues: CASSMGRPGTGELFF. CDR3 coding DNA: TGTGCCAGTAGTATGGGTCGCCCGGGCACCGGGGAGCTGTTTTTT.

V and J are TRBV27 and TRBJ1-4; no clear D gene. The length of the CDR3 is 14 residues. Trimming took off 1 base at V and 6 bases at J, with 9 bases between the two ends. Germline V gene data show CDR1 as MNHEY and CDR2 as SMNVEV (reference sequence). The CDR3 DNA reads TGTGCCAGCAGTTTATTACCCCATTATGAAAAACTGTTTTTT. This codes for CASSLLPHYEKLFF. The full variable domain, completed using reference TRBV27 and TRBJ1-4, is EAQVTQNPRYLITVTGKKLTVTCSQNMNHEYMSWYRQDPGLGLRQIYYSMNVEVTDKGDVPEGYKVSRKEKRNFPLILESPSPNQTSLYFCASSLLPHYEKLFFGSGTQLSVL.

The gene calls are TRBV5-4 and TRBJ2-7, with TRBD1 matching over 9 bases. Looked up from germline, CDR1 is SGHNT and CDR2 is YYREEE (reference sequence). V dropped 4 bases and J dropped 2; count of bases not matched to a gene: 7. The CDR3 covers 15 residues. In nucleotides, the CDR3 is TGTGCCAGCAGCCCAGGGACAGGGTGGGCCTACGAGCAGTACTTC. The encoded protein is CASSPGTGWAYEQYF.

CDR3 sequence (DNA): TGTGCCAGCAGCCAAGGCGCAGGGATAGGCTACGAGCAGTACTTC. Protein product: CASSQGAGIGYEQYF. The rearrangement uses TRBV4-2 and TRBJ2-7, with a possible D match to TRBD1 (5 bases). Germline V CDR1 and CDR2: LGHNA, YNFKEQ. This CDR3 has 15 residues. Trimming pared 1 base from V and 3 bases from J, leaving 13 bases between.

The V gene is TRBV4-2, the J gene TRBJ1-1; 7 bases fit TRBD1. Trimming at V came to 0 bases and at J to 4 bases, leaving 5 bases not matched to a gene. The CDR3 has 15 residues. Germline CDR1 LGHNA, CDR2 YNFKEQ. The CDR3 region has the DNA TGTGCCAGCAGCCAAGATGAACAGGGGCCCACTGAAGCTTTCTTT. It translates to CASSQDEQGPTEAFF.